Listed below are T cell receptor beta chains from one sample, sequenced in a study of blood T cell repertoires in COVID-19. Assay: immunoSEQ multiplex PCR; the TCRdb copy retains only in-frame clones and omits some. This sample carries about 92,000 clones, 55% to 80% of them seen once, and the ten largest clones take about 22%. The sequenced sample consisted of peripheral blood. These receptors were obtained from an older woman in a cohort sampled during active or convalescent COVID-19. The CDR3 runs from the conserved cysteine through the conserved F or W. A D gene is named only where the DNA matches it firmly. Clone size is shown for a subset of rows, as once, few, many or a class of expanded clone.

clone_size d_call j_call v_call cdr3_aa cdr3_nt
- - TRBJ1-2 TRBV3-1/TRBV3-2 CASSRRYRDTISYTF TGTGCCAGCAGCCGTAGATACCGGGACACTATTTCCTACACCTTC
- - TRBJ1-6 TRBV15 CATSRDRQALYNSPLHF TGTGCCACCAGCAGAGATCGACAGGCGCTATATAATTCACCCCTCCACTTT
- TRBD1 TRBJ2-7 TRBV25-1 CASSESRGTGGSYEQYF TGTGCCAGCAGTGAATCGAGAGGGACAGGGGGCTCCTACGAGCAGTACTTC
- - TRBJ2-7 TRBV29-1 CSVDPQGTYEQYF TGCAGCGTTGACCCACAGGGAACCTACGAGCAGTACTTC
many - TRBJ1-2 TRBV5-1 CASSLDVANYGYTF TGCGCCAGCAGCTTGGATGTAGCTAACTATGGCTACACCTTC
- TRBD2 TRBJ2-1 TRBV5-4 CASSLAGLTEGQFF TGTGCCAGCAGCTTAGCGGGACTCACGGAGGGGCAGTTCTTC
- TRBD1 TRBJ1-2 TRBV7-8 CASSLTGTGPTEDYGYTF TGTGCCAGCAGCTTGACCGGGACAGGGCCCACTGAGGACTATGGCTACACCTTC
- TRBD1 TRBJ1-4 TRBV15 CATRGQGARSEKLFF TGTGCCACCCGGGGACAGGGGGCTCGGAGTGAAAAACTGTTTTTT
- - TRBJ1-1 TRBV18 CASSPGVGVNTEAFF TGTGCCAGCTCACCAGGGGTAGGGGTAAACACTGAAGCTTTCTTT
medium-sized TRBD2 TRBJ2-3 TRBV11-2 CASSFLSGGNTDTQYF TGTGCCAGCAGCTTCCTCAGCGGGGGCAACACAGATACGCAGTATTTT
- TRBD2 TRBJ2-3 TRBV18 CASSLNRGGADTQYF TGTGCCAGCTCACTTAACCGGGGGGGAGCAGATACGCAGTATTTT
- TRBD1 TRBJ2-4 TRBV4-1 CASSQEDRQGKNIQYF TGCGCCAGCAGCCAAGAAGACCGACAGGGTAAAAACATTCAGTACTTC
- TRBD1 TRBJ2-1 TRBV18 CASSIWTGGAPSSYNEQFF TGTGCCAGCTCAATATGGACAGGGGGCGCCCCCAGCTCCTACAATGAGCAGTTCTTC
few - TRBJ2-6 TRBV4-3 CASSPLGGIASGANVLTF TGCGCCAGCAGCCCGCTTGGGGGCATTGCATCTGGGGCCAACGTCCTGACTTTC
- TRBD1 TRBJ1-5 TRBV19 CASSYGQAGSVPQHF TGTGCCAGTAGCTACGGACAGGCTGGATCGGTGCCCCAGCATTTT
- - TRBJ1-6 TRBV27 CASSLHRDNSPLHF TGTGCCAGCAGTTTACACCGGGATAATTCACCCCTCCACTTT
- TRBD1 TRBJ2-7 TRBV12-5 CASGSNPGQGAVEQYF TGTGCTAGTGGTTCAAATCCAGGACAGGGGGCTGTCGAGCAGTACTTC
- - TRBJ1-3 TRBV9 CASSVQGSGNTIYF TGTGCCAGCAGCGTCCAGGGGTCTGGAAACACCATATATTTT
few - TRBJ1-5 TRBV28 CASSLYAGGKHQPQHF TGTGCCAGCAGTTTATACGCGGGGGGCAAGCATCAGCCCCAGCATTTT
- - TRBJ1-5 TRBV19 CASSVLGNQPQHF TGTGCCAGTAGTGTACTTGGCAATCAGCCCCAGCATTTT
- - TRBJ2-3 TRBV7-9 CASSLQGPADTQYF TGTGCCAGCAGCTTACAGGGTCCCGCAGATACGCAGTATTTT
- TRBD1 TRBJ2-7 TRBV28 CASSPPGQGTYEQYF TGTGCCAGCAGTCCCCCGGGACAGGGTACCTACGAGCAGTACTTC
- TRBD2 TRBJ2-2 TRBV7-3 CASALAGGANTGELFF TGTGCCAGCGCGTTAGCGGGGGGCGCGAACACCGGGGAGCTGTTTTTT
- - TRBJ1-2 TRBV4-1 CASSQPGTPNYGYTF TGCGCCAGCAGCCAACCCGGGACACCGAACTATGGCTACACCTTC
few TRBD1 TRBJ2-7 TRBV5-1 CASSLVQGPYEQYF TGCGCCAGCAGCTTGGTACAGGGGCCCTACGAGCAGTACTTC
- TRBD2 TRBJ2-7 TRBV28 CASSLLGGGEAYEQYF TGTGCCAGCAGTTTATTAGGCGGGGGGGAGGCCTACGAGCAGTACTTC
- TRBD1 TRBJ2-7 TRBV11-2 CASSSTGQGYEQYF TGTGCCAGCAGCTCCACCGGACAGGGCTACGAGCAGTACTTC
- TRBD1 TRBJ1-2 TRBV14 CASSHLVRDSHGYTF TGTGCCAGCAGCCACCTAGTACGGGACAGCCATGGCTACACCTTC
many - TRBJ1-2 TRBV15 CATSRRRGKLDTF TGTGCCACCAGCAGACGCAGGGGCAAGCTTGACACCTTC
- - TRBJ2-7 TRBV5-6 CASSPGGSPGLYYEQYF TGTGCCAGCAGCCCTGGGGGATCACCGGGACTCTACTACGAGCAGTACTTC
- TRBD2 TRBJ2-7 TRBV6-1 CASSEARGGYEQYF TGTGCCAGCAGTGAAGCGCGGGGAGGGTACGAGCAGTACTTC
- - TRBJ1-5 TRBV28 CASRPWAGQGNQPQHF TGTGCCAGCAGACCCTGGGCCGGGCAGGGGAATCAGCCCCAGCATTTT
- TRBD1 TRBJ2-5 TRBV27 CASRHHRGQTQYF TGTGCCAGCAGACACCACAGGGGTCAGACCCAGTACTTC
- TRBD2 TRBJ2-1 TRBV6-4 CASSPTLADNEQFF TGTGCCAGCAGCCCAACTCTAGCGGACAATGAGCAGTTCTTC
- - TRBJ1-6 TRBV3-1/TRBV3-2 CASSPPGVQSNSPLHF TGTGCCAGCAGCCCCCCCGGGGTACAGTCTAATTCACCCCTCCACTTT
once - TRBJ1-4 TRBV11-2 CASSYGRGNEKLFF TGTGCCAGCAGCTACGGACGGGGAAATGAAAAACTGTTTTTT
- - TRBJ2-7 TRBV5-5 CASSLEHYEQYF TGTGCCAGCAGCTTGGAGCACTACGAGCAGTACTTC
once TRBD1 TRBJ2-3 TRBV13 CASSLGPGGSTDTQYF TGTGCCAGCAGCTTAGGACCAGGGGGCTCTACAGATACGCAGTATTTT
- - TRBJ1-1 TRBV5-1 CASSLVGAGNTEAFF TGCGCCAGCAGCTTGGTGGGGGCCGGGAACACTGAAGCTTTCTTT
- - TRBJ2-2 TRBV5-1 CASSPGDGTNTGELFF TGCGCCAGCAGCCCAGGGGACGGCACGAACACCGGGGAGCTGTTTTTT
few - TRBJ2-2 TRBV6-2/TRBV6-3 CASSVEGGRTGELFF TGTGCCAGCAGTGTTGAAGGGGGACGCACCGGGGAGCTGTTTTTT
- - TRBJ2-5 TRBV30 CAWSRTRGNQETQYF TGTGCCTGGAGTCGCACAAGGGGGAACCAAGAGACCCAGTACTTC
- TRBD2 TRBJ2-1 TRBV6-5 CASIPGGSYNEQFF TGTGCCAGCATACCGGGGGGGTCCTACAATGAGCAGTTCTTC
- - TRBJ2-2 TRBV13 CASSLYVHAGELFF TGTGCCAGCAGCCTCTACGTGCACGCCGGGGAGCTGTTTTTT